These 25 T cell receptor beta chains were all obtained from the same sample, sequenced in a study of control samples from healthy donors and cancer patients. Clones were sequenced by immunoSEQ multiplex PCR, and TCRdb holds only the in-frame ones, with some missing. The data hold 130,000 to 150,000 clones, with approximately 91% observed a single time. Material for sequencing was blood. Every receptor here comes from a young man in good health.

This clone was observed a single time. The chain carries TRBV25-1 and TRBJ2-7; D gene unclear. The germline CDR1 and CDR2 sequences are MGHDK and SYGVNS. Trimming cost V 3 bases and J 0 bases, with 3 bases left between them. This CDR3 has 12 residues. The CDR3 sequence: CASSDYSYEQYF. In nucleotides, the CDR3 is TGTGCCAGCAGTGATTACTCCTACGAGCAGTACTTC.

The chain combines TRBV19 with TRBJ1-6, with D perhaps matching TRBD1 (5 bases). Germline V gene lookup returns CDR1 LNHDA and CDR2 SQIVND (reference sequence). The V gene lost 7 bases and the J gene lost 2 bases, with 15 bases spanning the gap. This CDR3 contains 16 residues. CDR3 sequence reads: CASNGDSQTYNSPLHF. The CDR3 DNA follows: TGTGCCAGTAATGGTGACAGCCAGACCTATAATTCACCCCTCCACTTT.

The chain joins TRBV30 to TRBJ1-1; D is possibly TRBD1 (5 bases). V dropped 0 bases and J dropped 4 bases, with 15 bases sitting between them. This CDR3 has 15 amino acids. Germline CDR1 is GTSNPN and CDR2 is SVGIG (reference sequence). CDR3 nucleotide sequence: TGTGCCTGGAGTGTAAGGGGTCACAGAGCCACTGAAGCTTTCTTT. It codes for CAWSVRGHRATEAFF.

The J gene is TRBJ2-3, the V gene TRBV18; TRBD2 matches 8 bases. The length of the CDR3 is 13 residues. V dropped 1 base and J dropped 6; count of bases not matched to a gene: 0. Germline V gene lookup returns CDR1 KGHSH and CDR2 LQKENI. The CDR3 sequence is CASSPRGRDTQYF. Written as DNA, the CDR3 is TGTGCCAGCTCACCACGCGGGAGGGATACGCAGTATTTT.

This rearrangement joins TRBV27 to TRBJ2-3; 10 nucleotides agree with TRBD1. The CDR3 totals 16 residues. The V segment lost 5 bases and the J segment 6 bases; nucleotides outside the gene matches: 11. Germline CDR1 MNHEY, CDR2 SMNVEV (reference sequence). As DNA, the CDR3 is TGTGCCAGCAGTCCGCGAATAGGGACAGGGGTGGATACGCAGTATTTT. Its translation is CASSPRIGTGVDTQYF.

The chain employs TRBV6-5 and TRBJ2-3; 8 positions match TRBD1. V was clipped by 4 bases and J by 2 bases; unmatched bases: 5. CDR1 and CDR2 from the germline V gene are MNHEY and SVGAGI. CDR3 length: 15 residues. The CDR3: CASSWRQGITDTQYF. Written as DNA, the CDR3 is TGTGCCAGCAGTTGGAGACAGGGGATCACAGATACGCAGTATTTT.

The J gene is TRBJ2-3, the V gene TRBV29-1; D is unresolved. Trimming took 5 bases from V and 10 from J, leaving 10 bases between them. The CDR3 covers 10 residues. CDR1 and CDR2 from the germline V gene are SQVTM and ANQGSEA. The CDR3 sequence: CSVTIISQYF. In DNA, the CDR3 is TGCAGCGTTACTATAATTTCGCAGTATTTT.

The DNA for the CDR3 is TGTGCCAGCGTGGGAGCTCTAACCTACAATGAGCAGTTCTTC. Translated, it gives CASVGALTYNEQFF. V gene TRBV11-2 combines with J gene TRBJ2-1; D possibly corresponds to TRBD2 (5 bases). Germline V gives CDR1 SGHAT, CDR2 FQNNGV. The CDR3 has 14 amino acids. V lost 8 bases and J 2 bases, leaving 13 bases between the germline ends. Supplemented by reference TRBV11-2 and TRBJ2-1, the full variable domain reads EAGVAQSPRYKIIEKRQSVAFWCNPISGHATLYWYQQILGQGPKLLIQFQNNGVVDDSQLPKDRFSAERLKGVDSTLKIQPAKLEDSAVYLCASVGALTYNEQFFGPGTRLTVL.

This rearrangement joins TRBV7-8 to TRBJ2-7; 10 bases map to TRBD2. Unmatched junction bases numbered 4, after V lost 1 base and J lost 4 bases. Germline CDR1 and CDR2: SGHVS and FQNEAQ. The CDR3 has 15 amino acids. CDR3 coding DNA: TGTGCCAGCAGCTTAGGGGCTAGCGGGGGTTACGAGCAGTACTTC. Translating gives CASSLGASGGYEQYF.

The chain couples TRBV6-5 to TRBJ1-6, with TRBD1 matching 8 bases. The CDR3 has 14 amino acids. CDR1 and CDR2 from the germline V gene are MNHEY and SVGAGI. V gave up 7 bases and J gave up 9 bases; unmatched junction bases: 8. This CDR3 reads CASTTETGVSPLHF. The CDR3, as DNA: TGTGCCAGCACTACGGAGACAGGGGTTTCACCCCTCCACTTT.

V usage is TRBV2 and J usage is TRBJ2-6, with no clear D. Germline V lookup: CDR1 SNHLY, CDR2 FYNNEI. Between the trimmed V and J ends, which lost 2 bases and 1 base, there was a span of 9 bases. CDR3 length: 16 amino acids. In nucleotides, the CDR3 is TGTGCCAGCAGTGAAAACAGTCAATCTGGGGCCAACGTCCTGACTTTC. Its translation is CASSENSQSGANVLTF. Full variable domain (remainder filled in from reference TRBV2 and TRBJ2-6): EPEVTQTPSHQVTQMGQEVILRCVPISNHLYFYWYRQILGQKVEFLVSFYNNEISEKSEIFDDQFSVERPDGSNFTLKIRSTKLEDSAMYFCASSENSQSGANVLTFGAGSRLTVL.

The genes are TRBV24-1 and TRBJ1-2, with 7 bases aligning to TRBD1. The germline V gene encodes CDR1 KGHDR and CDR2 SFDVKD. CDR3 length equals 12 residues. J was trimmed by 2 bases and V by 9 bases; bases with no gene match: 2. CDR3 amino acids: CATSDRNYGYTF. CDR3 nucleotide sequence: TGTGCCACCTCGGACAGGAACTATGGCTACACCTTC.

V is TRBV24-1 and J is TRBJ2-3; TRBD1 agrees at 9 bases. CDR1 and CDR2 (germline): KGHDR, SFDVKD. After removal of 4 bases from V and 1 base from J, the junction contained 5 bases not matched to a gene. This CDR3 contains 16 residues. The CDR3, as DNA: TGTGCCACCAGTGAGGGGACAGGGCGGGGCACAGATACGCAGTATTTT. Encoded protein: CATSEGTGRGTDTQYF.

This clone appeared a single time. V usage is TRBV14 and J usage is TRBJ1-1; 8 bases line up with TRBD1. Germline CDR1 reads SGHDN; CDR2 reads FVKESK. V was pared by 4 bases and J by 3 bases, with 7 bases of the junction left unmatched. The CDR3 contains 15 residues. The CDR3 DNA reads TGTGCCAGCAGCCCCGTTGGACAGGGACACACTGAAGCTTTCTTT. Protein sequence: CASSPVGQGHTEAFF.

The CDR3 protein is CASSQDLGQGVYNEQFF. DNA for the CDR3: TGTGCCAGCAGCCAAGACCTGGGACAGGGAGTATACAATGAGCAGTTCTTC. The chain has TRBV3-1 (or the pseudogene TRBV3-2) and TRBJ2-1, with 9 bases that match TRBD1. Germline V gene data show CDR1 as LGHDT and CDR2 as YNNKEL (reference sequence). The CDR3 runs 17 residues. After removal of 0 bases from V and 4 bases from J, the junction contained 7 bases not matched to a gene.

The rearrangement links TRBV29-1 to TRBJ1-1, with a weak D call TRBD1 (5 bases). This CDR3 contains 13 residues. The germline CDR1 and CDR2 sequences are SQVTM and ANQGSEA. Trimming pared 6 bases from V and 4 bases from J, leaving 15 bases between. CDR3 region: CSVAPRDGTEAFF. The CDR3 DNA reads as TGCAGCGTCGCGCCCAGGGACGGCACTGAAGCTTTCTTT.

The V call is TRBV2, the J call TRBJ2-3; TRBD2 aligns across 10 bases. The CDR3 is made up of 15 amino acids. Per germline, CDR1 SNHLY and CDR2 FYNNEI. V was pared by 4 bases and J by 1 base, with 2 bases of the junction left unmatched. CDR3 sequence (DNA): TGTGCCAGCAGTGCCGGGACTAGCGGCACAGATACGCAGTATTTT. It translates to CASSAGTSGTDTQYF. The whole variable domain, remainder taken from reference TRBV2 and TRBJ2-3, is EPEVTQTPSHQVTQMGQEVILRCVPISNHLYFYWYRQILGQKVEFLVSFYNNEISEKSEIFDDQFSVERPDGSNFTLKIRSTKLEDSAMYFCASSAGTSGTDTQYFGPGTRLTVL.

V gene TRBV20-1 combines with J gene TRBJ1-2; tentatively, D is TRBD1 (6 bases). The CDR3 contains 13 residues. V lost 3 bases and J 5 bases, leaving 13 bases between the germline ends. CDR1 DFQATT and CDR2 SNEGSKA come from the germline V gene (reference sequence). CDR3 residues: CSASDGGLYGYTF. In DNA, the CDR3 is TGCAGTGCTAGTGATGGGGGGCTGTATGGCTACACCTTC.

The sample holds one count of this clone. J is TRBJ1-4 and V is TRBV2; TRBD1 agrees at 11 bases. This CDR3 region has 13 residues. In germline, CDR1 is SNHLY, CDR2 FYNNEI. CDR3 loop: CATLDRGREKLFF. DNA of the CDR3: TGTGCGACGCTGGACAGGGGGCGTGAAAAACTGTTTTTT.

On this clone: At the DNA level, this CDR3 is encoded by other sequences in the same sample as well. The genes are TRBV5-4 and TRBJ2-1, with TRBD2 matching over 7 bases. Losses at the gene ends were 0 bases for V and 2 bases for J; bases not matched to a gene: 2. Germline V lookup: CDR1 SGHNT, CDR2 YYREEE (reference sequence). There are 15 residues in the CDR3. CDR3 in amino acids: CASSLVGGAYNEQFF. CDR3 coding DNA: TGTGCCAGCAGCTTGGTTGGGGGGGCCTACAATGAGCAGTTCTTC.

This chain connects TRBV28 to TRBJ2-6; possible D gene TRBD1, 6 bases. Germline V lookup: CDR1 MDHEN, CDR2 SYDVKM. V lost 6 bases, J lost 1 base, and 13 bases lay in between. This CDR3 has 16 residues. Here the CDR3 reads CASRGTRGSGANVLTF. CDR3 coding DNA: TGTGCCAGCAGGGGGACCAGGGGATCTGGGGCCAACGTCCTGACTTTC. Variable domain in full (rest from reference TRBV28 and TRBJ2-6): DVKVTQSSRYLVKRTGEKVFLECVQDMDHENMFWYRQDPGLGLRLIYFSYDVKMKEKGDIPEGYSVSREKKERFSLILESASTNQTSMYLCASRGTRGSGANVLTFGAGSRLTVL.

The chain recombines TRBV27 with TRBJ2-3; D possibly uses TRBD1 or TRBD2 (6 bases each). The CDR3 length is 16 residues. Trimming pared 6 bases from V and 3 bases from J, leaving 19 bases between. The germline V gene encodes CDR1 MNHEY and CDR2 SMNVEV (reference sequence). CDR3 bases: TGTGCCAGCAGACTAGCCGGGGGCGGATGGACAGATACGCAGTATTTT. This encodes CASRLAGGGWTDTQYF.

This chain uses TRBV21-1 with TRBJ1-1; no DNA check was done on the table's D call, TRBD1. TRBV21-1 is noted as a pseudogene. This CDR3 spans 16 amino acids. The CDR3 nucleotides are TGTGCCAGCAACGTGCGGGACAGGGGGACAAACACTGAAGCTTTCTTT. Translated, it gives CASNVRDRGTNTEAFF.

The gene calls are TRBV7-2 and TRBJ2-7, with unresolved D. Trimming stripped 5 bases from V and 0 bases from J, with 5 bases between. The length of the CDR3 is 12 residues. Germline CDR1 reads SGHTA; CDR2 reads FQGNSA. The CDR3 DNA reads as TGTGCCAGCAGCAAAAGCTCCTACGAGCAGTACTTC. Its protein is CASSKSSYEQYF.

This chain joins TRBV6-6 and TRBJ2-1, with 12 bases identical to TRBD2. Germline V lookup: CDR1 MNHNY, CDR2 SVGAGI (reference sequence). The CDR3 runs 15 residues. The ends lost 5 bases at V and 7 bases at J; junction bases unmatched: 6. CDR3 bases: TGTGCCAGCAGTCGAACTAGCGGGGGGCCGAATGAGCAGTTCTTC. This gives the protein CASSRTSGGPNEQFF.